One T cell receptor beta chain is described in this entry. Its cognate antigen is unknown. This CDR3 contains 15 residues. Unmatched junction bases numbered 7, after V lost 0 bases and J lost 6 bases. In germline, CDR1 is GTSNPN, CDR2 SVGIG (reference sequence). These data belong to a study of beta chain features in type 1 diabetes. Study as a whole: Age, gender, cell numbers and subset yield matched between patients and controls. Study-wide points: Moderate but significant shortening of TCRB CDR3s was recorded in all four CD4+ subsets from Type 1 diabetes patients.

Every bit of the isolated RNA underwent reverse transcription, so sequencing read expressed TCRB transcripts. Sequenced by immunoSEQ multiplex PCR; TCRdb stores in-frame clones only, minus some. The table records roughly 310,000 clones, 11% of them present only once. The receptor comes from a woman between 25 and 40 years old in good health. This chain links TRBV30 with TRBJ2-1; 8 bases align to TRBD2. The sample was naive CD4+ T cells from blood. The CDR3 region is CAWSVDGRASNEQFF. The CDR3 DNA follows: TGTGCCTGGAGTGTAGACGGGAGGGCCAGCAATGAGCAGTTCTTC. The variable domain in full, with the rest retrieved from reference TRBV30 and TRBJ2-1, is SQTIHQWPATLVQPVGSPLSLECTVEGTSNPNLYWYRQAAGRGLQLLFYSVGIGQISSEVPQNLSASRPQDRQFILSSKKLLLSDSGFYLCAWSVDGRASNEQFFGPGTRLTVL.